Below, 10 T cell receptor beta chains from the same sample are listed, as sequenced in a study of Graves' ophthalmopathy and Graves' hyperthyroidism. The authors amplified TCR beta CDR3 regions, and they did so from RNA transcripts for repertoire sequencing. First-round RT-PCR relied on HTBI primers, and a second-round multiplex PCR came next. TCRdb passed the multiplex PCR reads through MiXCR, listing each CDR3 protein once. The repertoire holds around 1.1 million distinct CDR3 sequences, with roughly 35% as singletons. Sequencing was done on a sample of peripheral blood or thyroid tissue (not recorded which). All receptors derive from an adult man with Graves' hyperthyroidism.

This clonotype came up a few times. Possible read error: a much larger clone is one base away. This chain's CDR3 is CASSPIKDTEAFF. CDR3 DNA sequence: TGTGCCAGCAGTCCAATCAAGGACACTGAAGCTTTCTTT. The gene calls are TRBV12-3 or TRBV12-4 and TRBJ1-1; unclear D gene. The ends were cut back, 5 bases at V and 3 bases at J, with 10 bases in the middle. The CDR3 totals 13 residues.

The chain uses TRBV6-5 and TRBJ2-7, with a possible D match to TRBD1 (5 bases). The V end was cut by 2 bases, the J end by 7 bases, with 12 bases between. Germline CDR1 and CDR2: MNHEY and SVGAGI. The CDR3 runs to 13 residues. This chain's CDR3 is CASSYRGISEQYF. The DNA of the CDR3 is TGTGCCAGCAGTTACAGGGGAATAAGTGAGCAGTACTTC.

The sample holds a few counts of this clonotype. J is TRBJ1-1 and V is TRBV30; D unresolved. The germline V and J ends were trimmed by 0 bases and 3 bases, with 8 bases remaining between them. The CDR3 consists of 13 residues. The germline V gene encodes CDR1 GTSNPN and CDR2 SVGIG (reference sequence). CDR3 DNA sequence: TGTGCCTGGAGTGTATCCAGGCACACTGAAGCTTTCTTT. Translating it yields CAWSVSRHTEAFF.

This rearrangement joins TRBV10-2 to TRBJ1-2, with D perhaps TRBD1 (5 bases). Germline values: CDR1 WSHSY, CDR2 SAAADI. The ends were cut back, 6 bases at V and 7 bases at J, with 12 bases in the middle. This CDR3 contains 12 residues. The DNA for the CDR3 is TGCGCCAGCAGCCAGGCCGGGGGTGGCTACACCTTC. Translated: CASSQAGGGYTF.

As DNA, the CDR3 is TGTGCCACCAGTGATTGGACAGGGCCAAATAATTCACCCCTCCACTTT. Amino acid sequence: CATSDWTGPNNSPLHF. The chain has TRBV24-1 and TRBJ1-6; 8 nucleotides match TRBD1. The CDR3 runs 16 residues. V trimming: 2 bases; J trimming: 5 bases; junction bases outside the gene matches: 4. The germline gives CDR1 KGHDR, CDR2 SFDVKD.

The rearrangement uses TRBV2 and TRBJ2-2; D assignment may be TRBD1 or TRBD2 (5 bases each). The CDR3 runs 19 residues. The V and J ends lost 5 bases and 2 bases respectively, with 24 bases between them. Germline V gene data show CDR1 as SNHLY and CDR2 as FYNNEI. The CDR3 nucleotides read TGTGCCAGCAGTTACTCCCCTCAGCCCGGGACCGCCAACACCGGGGAGCTGTTTTTT. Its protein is CASSYSPQPGTANTGELFF.

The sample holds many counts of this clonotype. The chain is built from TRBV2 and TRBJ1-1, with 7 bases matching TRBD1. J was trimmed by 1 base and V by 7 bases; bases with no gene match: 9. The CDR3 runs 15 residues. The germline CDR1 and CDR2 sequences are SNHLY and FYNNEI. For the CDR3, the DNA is TGTGCCAGCACCTACAGGGGAGGTAGGAACACTGAAGCTTTCTTT. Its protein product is CASTYRGGRNTEAFF.

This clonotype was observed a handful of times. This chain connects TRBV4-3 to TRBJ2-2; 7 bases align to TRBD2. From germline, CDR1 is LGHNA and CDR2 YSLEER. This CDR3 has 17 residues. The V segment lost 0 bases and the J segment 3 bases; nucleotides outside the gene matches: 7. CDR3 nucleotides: TGCGCCAGCAGCCAAGATCTGTTCAGCGGGGACACCGGGGAGCTGTTTTTT. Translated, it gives CASSQDLFSGDTGELFF.

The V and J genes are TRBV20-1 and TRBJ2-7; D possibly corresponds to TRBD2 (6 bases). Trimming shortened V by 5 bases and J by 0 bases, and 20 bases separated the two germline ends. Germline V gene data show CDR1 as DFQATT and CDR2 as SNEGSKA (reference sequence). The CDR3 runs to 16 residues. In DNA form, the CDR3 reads TGCAGTGCTCTGGCCGGAGTAGCGGAGTTCTCCTACGAGCAGTACTTC. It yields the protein CSALAGVAEFSYEQYF.

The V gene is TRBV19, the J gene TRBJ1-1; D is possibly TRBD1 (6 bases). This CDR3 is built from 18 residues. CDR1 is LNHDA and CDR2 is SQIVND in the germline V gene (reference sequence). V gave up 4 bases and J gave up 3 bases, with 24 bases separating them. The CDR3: CASSTGTRRDKGYTEAFF. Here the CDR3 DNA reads TGTGCCAGTAGTACCGGGACACGCAGGGATAAGGGTTACACTGAAGCTTTCTTT.